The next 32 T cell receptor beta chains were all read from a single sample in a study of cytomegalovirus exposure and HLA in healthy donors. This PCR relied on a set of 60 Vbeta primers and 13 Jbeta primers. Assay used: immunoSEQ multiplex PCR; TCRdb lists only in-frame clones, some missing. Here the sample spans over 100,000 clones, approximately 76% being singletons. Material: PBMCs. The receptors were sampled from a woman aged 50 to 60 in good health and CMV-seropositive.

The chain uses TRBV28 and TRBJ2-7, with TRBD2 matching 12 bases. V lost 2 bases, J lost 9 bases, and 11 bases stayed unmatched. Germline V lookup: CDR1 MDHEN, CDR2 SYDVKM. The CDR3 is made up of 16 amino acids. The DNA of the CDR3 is TGTGCCAGCAGTTTACCCGGACTAGCGGGAACTAGGGTGCAGTACTTC. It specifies CASSLPGLAGTRVQYF.

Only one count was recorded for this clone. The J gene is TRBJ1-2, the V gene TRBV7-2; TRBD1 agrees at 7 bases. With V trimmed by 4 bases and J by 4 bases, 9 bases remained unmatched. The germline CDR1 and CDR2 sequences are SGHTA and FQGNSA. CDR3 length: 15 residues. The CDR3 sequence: CASSYTGAGSYGYTF. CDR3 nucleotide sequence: TGTGCCAGCAGCTATACAGGGGCAGGCAGCTATGGCTACACCTTC.

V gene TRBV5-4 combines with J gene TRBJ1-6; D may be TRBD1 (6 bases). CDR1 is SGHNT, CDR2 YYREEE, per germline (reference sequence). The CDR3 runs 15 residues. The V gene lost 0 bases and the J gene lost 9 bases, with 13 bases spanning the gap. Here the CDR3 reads CASSLDRVKGSPLHF. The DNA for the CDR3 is TGTGCCAGCAGCTTGGACAGGGTAAAAGGTTCACCCCTCCACTTT.

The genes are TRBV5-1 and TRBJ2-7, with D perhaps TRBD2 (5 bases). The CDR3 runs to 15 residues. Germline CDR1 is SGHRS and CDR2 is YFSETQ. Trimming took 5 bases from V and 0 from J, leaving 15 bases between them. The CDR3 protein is CASRVSAGSSYEQYF. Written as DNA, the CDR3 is TGCGCCAGCAGGGTCTCCGCGGGCAGCTCCTACGAGCAGTACTTC.

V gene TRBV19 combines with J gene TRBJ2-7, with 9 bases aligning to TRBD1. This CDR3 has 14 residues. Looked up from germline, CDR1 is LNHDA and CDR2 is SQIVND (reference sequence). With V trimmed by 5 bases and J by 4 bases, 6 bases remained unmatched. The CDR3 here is CASSPGTGRYEQYF. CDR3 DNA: TGTGCCAGTAGTCCAGGGACAGGGAGATACGAGCAGTACTTC.

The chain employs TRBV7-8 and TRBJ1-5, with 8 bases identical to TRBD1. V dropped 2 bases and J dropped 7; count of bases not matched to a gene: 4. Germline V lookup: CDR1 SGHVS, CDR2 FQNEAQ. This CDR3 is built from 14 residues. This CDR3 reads CASSLQGAGQPQHF. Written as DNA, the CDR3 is TGTGCCAGCAGCTTACAGGGGGCAGGGCAGCCCCAGCATTTT. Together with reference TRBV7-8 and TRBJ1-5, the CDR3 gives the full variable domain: GAGVSQSPRYKVAKRGQDVALRCDPISGHVSLFWYQQALGQGPEFLTYFQNEAQLDKSGLPSDRFFAERPEGSVSTLKIQRTQQEDSAVYLCASSLQGAGQPQHFGDGTRLSIL.

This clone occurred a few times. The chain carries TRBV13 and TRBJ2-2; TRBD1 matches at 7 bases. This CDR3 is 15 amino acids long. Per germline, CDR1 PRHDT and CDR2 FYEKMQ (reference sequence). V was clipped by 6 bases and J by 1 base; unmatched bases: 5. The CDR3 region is CASSLRTGNTGELFF. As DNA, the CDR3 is TGTGCCAGCAGTCTCCGGACAGGGAACACCGGGGAGCTGTTTTTT. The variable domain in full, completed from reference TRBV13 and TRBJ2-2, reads AAGVIQSPRHLIKEKRETATLKCYPIPRHDTVYWYQQGPGQDPQFLISFYEKMQSDKGSIPDRFSAQQFSDYHSELNMSSLELGDSALYFCASSLRTGNTGELFFGEGSRLTVL.

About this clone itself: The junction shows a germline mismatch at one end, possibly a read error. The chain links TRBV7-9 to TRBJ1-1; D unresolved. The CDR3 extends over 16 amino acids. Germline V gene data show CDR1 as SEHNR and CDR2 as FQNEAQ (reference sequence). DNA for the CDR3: TGTTCCAGCAGCTTAGGACCCATTTTGACTACCACTGAAGCTTTCTTT. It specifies CSSSLGPILTTTEAFF.

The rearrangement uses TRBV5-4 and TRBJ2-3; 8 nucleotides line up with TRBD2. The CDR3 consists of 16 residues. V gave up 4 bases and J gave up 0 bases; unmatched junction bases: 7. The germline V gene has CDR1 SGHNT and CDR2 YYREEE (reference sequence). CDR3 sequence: CASSLIAGSSTDTQYF. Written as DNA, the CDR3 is TGTGCCAGCAGCCTTATAGCGGGAAGCAGCACAGATACGCAGTATTTT.

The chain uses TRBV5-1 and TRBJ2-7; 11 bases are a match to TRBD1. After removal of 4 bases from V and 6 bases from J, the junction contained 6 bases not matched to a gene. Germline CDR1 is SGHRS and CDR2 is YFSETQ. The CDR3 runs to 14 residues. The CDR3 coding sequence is TGCGCCAGCAGCCCCGGACAGGGGGCGGGCGAGCAGTACTTC. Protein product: CASSPGQGAGEQYF. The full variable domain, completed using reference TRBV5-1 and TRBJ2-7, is KAGVTQTPRYLIKTRGQQVTLSCSPISGHRSVSWYQQTPGQGLQFLFEYFSETQRNKGNFPGRFSGRQFSNSRSEMNVSTLELGDSALYLCASSPGQGAGEQYFGPGTRLTVT.

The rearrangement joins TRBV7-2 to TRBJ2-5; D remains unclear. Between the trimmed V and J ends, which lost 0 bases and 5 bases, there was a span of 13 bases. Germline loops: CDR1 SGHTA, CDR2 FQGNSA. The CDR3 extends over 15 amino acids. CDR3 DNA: TGTGCCAGCAGCTTAGCGGAGAACGTCCAGGAGACCCAGTACTTC. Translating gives CASSLAENVQETQYF.

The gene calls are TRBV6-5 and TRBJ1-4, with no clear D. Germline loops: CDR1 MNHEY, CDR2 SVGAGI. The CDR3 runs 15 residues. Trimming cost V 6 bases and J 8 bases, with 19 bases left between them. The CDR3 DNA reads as TGTGCCAGCAGGATAGACGGCCGGGGAGGGGAAAAACTGTTTTTT. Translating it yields CASRIDGRGGEKLFF.

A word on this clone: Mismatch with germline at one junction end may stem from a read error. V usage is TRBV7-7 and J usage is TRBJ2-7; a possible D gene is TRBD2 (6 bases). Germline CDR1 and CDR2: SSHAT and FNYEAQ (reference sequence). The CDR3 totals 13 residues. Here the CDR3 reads CASSLAAQDEQYF. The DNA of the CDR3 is TGTGCTAGCAGTTTAGCGGCTCAGGACGAGCAGTACTTC.

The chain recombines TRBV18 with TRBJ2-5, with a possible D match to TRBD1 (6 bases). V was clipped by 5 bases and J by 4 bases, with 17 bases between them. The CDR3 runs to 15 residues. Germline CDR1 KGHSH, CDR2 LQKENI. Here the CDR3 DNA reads TGTGCCAGCTCATTTTCCAGGGGTGTAGGAGAGACCCAGTACTTC. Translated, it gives CASSFSRGVGETQYF.

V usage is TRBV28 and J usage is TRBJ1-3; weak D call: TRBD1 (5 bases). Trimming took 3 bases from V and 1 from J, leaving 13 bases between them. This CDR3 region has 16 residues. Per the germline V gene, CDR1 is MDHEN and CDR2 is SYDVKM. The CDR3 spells CASSLSGRWSGNTIYF. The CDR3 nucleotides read TGTGCCAGCAGTTTGTCAGGGAGGTGGTCTGGAAACACCATATATTTT.

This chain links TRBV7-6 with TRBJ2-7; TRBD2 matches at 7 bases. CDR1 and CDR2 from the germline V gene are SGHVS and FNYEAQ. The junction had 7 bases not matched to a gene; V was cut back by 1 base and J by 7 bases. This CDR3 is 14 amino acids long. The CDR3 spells CASSLDPRRGEQYF. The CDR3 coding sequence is TGTGCCAGCAGCTTAGACCCTAGGCGGGGGGAGCAGTACTTC.

Written as DNA, the CDR3 is TGTGCCAGCAGCTTAGGCCTAGCGGGAGATTTTGAGCAGTTCTTC. Its translation is CASSLGLAGDFEQFF. The chain combines TRBV11-2 with TRBJ2-1, with 10 bases lining up with TRBD2. The germline V gene has CDR1 SGHAT and CDR2 FQNNGV. The CDR3 consists of 15 residues. Trimming at V came to 1 base and at J to 9 bases, leaving 6 bases not matched to a gene.

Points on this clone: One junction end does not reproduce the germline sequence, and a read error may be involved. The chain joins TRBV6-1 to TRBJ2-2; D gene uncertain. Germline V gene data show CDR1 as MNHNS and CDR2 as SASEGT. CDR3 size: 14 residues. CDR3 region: CASREDWSTGELFF. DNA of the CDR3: TGTGCCAGCAGGGAAGACTGGTCCACCGGGGAGCTGTTTTTT.

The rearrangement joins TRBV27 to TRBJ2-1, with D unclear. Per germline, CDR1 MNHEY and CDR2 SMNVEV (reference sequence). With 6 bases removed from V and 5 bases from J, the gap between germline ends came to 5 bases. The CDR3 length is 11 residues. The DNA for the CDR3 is TGTGCCAGCAGCCGTGACAATGAGCAGTTCTTC. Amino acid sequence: CASSRDNEQFF.

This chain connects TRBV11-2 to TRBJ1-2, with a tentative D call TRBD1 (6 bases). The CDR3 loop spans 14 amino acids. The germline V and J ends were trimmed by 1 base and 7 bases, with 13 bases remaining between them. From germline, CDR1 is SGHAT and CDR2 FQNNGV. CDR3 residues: CASSLGPGEGGYTF. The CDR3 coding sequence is TGTGCCAGCAGCTTAGGGCCAGGGGAAGGTGGCTACACCTTC.

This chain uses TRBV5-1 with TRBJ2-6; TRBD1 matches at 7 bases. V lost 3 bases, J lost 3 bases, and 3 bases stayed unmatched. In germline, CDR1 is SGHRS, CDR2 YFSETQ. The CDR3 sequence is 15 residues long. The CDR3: CASSSNRGGANVLTF. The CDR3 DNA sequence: TGCGCCAGCAGCTCAAACAGGGGTGGGGCCAACGTCCTGACTTTC.

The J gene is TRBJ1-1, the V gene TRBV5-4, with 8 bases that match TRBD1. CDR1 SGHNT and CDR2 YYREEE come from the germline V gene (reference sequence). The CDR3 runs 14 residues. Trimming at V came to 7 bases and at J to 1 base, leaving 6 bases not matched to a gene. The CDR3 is CASRRGTGNTEAFF. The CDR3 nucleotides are TGTGCCAGCCGCCGCGGGACAGGGAACACTGAAGCTTTCTTT.

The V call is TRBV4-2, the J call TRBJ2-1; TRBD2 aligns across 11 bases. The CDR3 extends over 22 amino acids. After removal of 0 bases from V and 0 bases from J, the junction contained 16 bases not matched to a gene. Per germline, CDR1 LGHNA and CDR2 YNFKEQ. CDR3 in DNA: TGTGCCAGCAGCCAAGATTACAGAGGGCTAGCGGGGGGACCGAGCTCCTACAATGAGCAGTTCTTC. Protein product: CASSQDYRGLAGGPSSYNEQFF.

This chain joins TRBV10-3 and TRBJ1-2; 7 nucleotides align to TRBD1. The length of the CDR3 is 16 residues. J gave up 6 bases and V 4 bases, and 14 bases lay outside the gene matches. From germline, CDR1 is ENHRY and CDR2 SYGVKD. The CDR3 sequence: CAISGRPGQVQDGYTF. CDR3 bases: TGTGCCATCAGTGGTCGACCCGGACAGGTTCAGGATGGCTACACCTTC.

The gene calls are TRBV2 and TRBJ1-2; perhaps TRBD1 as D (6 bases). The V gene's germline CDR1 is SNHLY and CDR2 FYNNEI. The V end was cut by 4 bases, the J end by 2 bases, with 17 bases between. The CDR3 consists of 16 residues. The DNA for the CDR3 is TGTGCCAGCAGTGGTGCAGGGGCCCAGCGAAACTATGGCTACACCTTC. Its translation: CASSGAGAQRNYGYTF.

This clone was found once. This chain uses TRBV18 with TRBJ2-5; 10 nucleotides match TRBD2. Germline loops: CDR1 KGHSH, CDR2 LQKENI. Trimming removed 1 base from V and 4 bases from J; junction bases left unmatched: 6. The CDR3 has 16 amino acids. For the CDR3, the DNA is TGTGCCAGCTCACCACGAGTAGCGGGAGGCTTAGAGACCCAGTACTTC. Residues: CASSPRVAGGLETQYF.

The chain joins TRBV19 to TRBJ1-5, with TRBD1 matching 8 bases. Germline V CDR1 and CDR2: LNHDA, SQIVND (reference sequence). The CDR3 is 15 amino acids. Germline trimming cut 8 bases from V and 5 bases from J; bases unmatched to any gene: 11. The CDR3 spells CASSPDRETYQPQHF. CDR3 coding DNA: TGTGCCAGTTCCCCGGACAGGGAAACATATCAGCCCCAGCATTTT.

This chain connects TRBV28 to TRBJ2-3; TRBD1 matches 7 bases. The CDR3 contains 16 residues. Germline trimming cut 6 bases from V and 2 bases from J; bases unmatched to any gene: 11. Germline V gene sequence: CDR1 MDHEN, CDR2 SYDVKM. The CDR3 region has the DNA TGTGCCAGCAGCCAAGACAGGGCTGAGGACACAGATACGCAGTATTTT. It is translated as CASSQDRAEDTDTQYF.

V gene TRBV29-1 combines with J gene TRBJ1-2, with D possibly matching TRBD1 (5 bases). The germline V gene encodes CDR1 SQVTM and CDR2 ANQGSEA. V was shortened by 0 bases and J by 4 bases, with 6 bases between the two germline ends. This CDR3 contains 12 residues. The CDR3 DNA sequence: TGCAGCGTTGAAGACAGGGCCTATGGCTACACCTTC. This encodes CSVEDRAYGYTF.

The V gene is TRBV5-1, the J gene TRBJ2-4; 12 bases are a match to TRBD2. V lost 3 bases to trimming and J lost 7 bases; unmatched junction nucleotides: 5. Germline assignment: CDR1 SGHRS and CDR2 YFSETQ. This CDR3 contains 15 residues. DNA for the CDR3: TGCGCCAGCAGCTGGACTAGCGGGAAAGCGAACATTCAGTACTTC. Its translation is CASSWTSGKANIQYF.

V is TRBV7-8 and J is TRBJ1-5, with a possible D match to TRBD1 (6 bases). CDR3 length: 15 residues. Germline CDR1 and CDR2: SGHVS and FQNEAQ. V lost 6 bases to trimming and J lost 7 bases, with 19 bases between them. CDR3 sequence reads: CASSSAGGLRQPQHF. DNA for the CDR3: TGTGCCAGCAGTTCAGCCGGGGGGCTCAGGCAGCCCCAGCATTTT. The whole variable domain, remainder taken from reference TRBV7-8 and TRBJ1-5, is GAGVSQSPRYKVAKRGQDVALRCDPISGHVSLFWYQQALGQGPEFLTYFQNEAQLDKSGLPSDRFFAERPEGSVSTLKIQRTQQEDSAVYLCASSSAGGLRQPQHFGDGTRLSIL.

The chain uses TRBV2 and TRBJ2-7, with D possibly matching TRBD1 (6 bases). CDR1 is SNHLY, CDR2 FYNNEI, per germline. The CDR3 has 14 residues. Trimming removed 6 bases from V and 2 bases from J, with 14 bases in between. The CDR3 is CASRGTLLPYEQYF. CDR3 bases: TGTGCCAGCAGGGGGACACTACTACCCTACGAGCAGTACTTC.